These T cell receptor beta chains were read from a single sample in a study of cytomegalovirus exposure and HLA in healthy donors. Profiling relied on immunoSEQ multiplex PCR, and the TCRdb table lists in-frame clones only, not all of them. Among fewer than 95,000 clones listed, 70% to 80% were seen once. Sequenced input: PBMCs. All receptors come from a man younger than 45 in good health and CMV-seronegative. The CDR3 runs from the conserved cysteine through the conserved F or W.

V gene: TRBV7-8
J gene: TRBJ2-3
CDR3 protein: CASSFDSVLDTQYF

V gene: TRBV6-5
J gene: TRBJ2-2
CDR3 protein: CASSYGLAIGELFF

V gene: TRBV10-3
J gene: TRBJ2-3
CDR3 protein: CAISGTVMEDVDTDTQYF

V gene: TRBV13
J gene: TRBJ2-7
CDR3 protein: CASSLTSGGLSSYEQYF

V gene: TRBV7-2
J gene: TRBJ2-1
CDR3 protein: CASSLAGSGGYNEQFF

V gene: TRBV7-9
J gene: TRBJ1-4
CDR3 protein: CASSLASGQGEKLFF

V gene: TRBV6-5
J gene: TRBJ1-2
CDR3 protein: CASSSGALGAYGYTF

V gene: TRBV7-9
J gene: TRBJ1-5
CDR3 protein: CASSLWTVSHNQPQHF

V gene: TRBV7-2
J gene: TRBJ1-2
CDR3 protein: CASSLASTVYGYTF

V gene: TRBV7-2
J gene: TRBJ2-7
CDR3 protein: CASSLWAFYEQYF

V gene: TRBV18
J gene: TRBJ1-4
CDR3 protein: CASSPSTPTGGGLFF

V gene: TRBV5-1
J gene: TRBJ1-1
CDR3 protein: CASSRGNRADTEAFF

V gene: TRBV2
J gene: TRBJ1-6
CDR3 protein: CASSPRTPSSYNSPLHF

V gene: TRBV11-2
J gene: TRBJ1-2
CDR3 protein: CASTPDRNYGYTF

V gene: TRBV19
J gene: TRBJ2-2
CDR3 protein: CASQLWDFGGELFF

V gene: TRBV6-5
J gene: TRBJ2-5
CDR3 protein: CASSYSQGLETQYF

V gene: TRBV4-1
J gene: TRBJ1-1
CDR3 protein: CASSQDRSGTTMNTEAFF

V gene: TRBV21-1
J gene: TRBJ2-1
CDR3 protein: CASSKVLLAEKRNEQFF

V gene: TRBV6-5
J gene: TRBJ1-2
CDR3 protein: CASSSGNNYGYTF

V gene: TRBV13
J gene: TRBJ1-1
CDR3 protein: CASSQTSNTEAFF

V gene: TRBV11-3
J gene: TRBJ1-1
CDR3 protein: CASSLPGLGANTEAFF

V gene: TRBV25-1
J gene: TRBJ1-6
CDR3 protein: CASSEPQGHSPLHF

V gene: TRBV6-1
J gene: TRBJ1-4
CDR3 protein: CASSEQGAYEKLFF

V gene: TRBV7-2
J gene: TRBJ1-1
CDR3 protein: CASSQQGSAEAFF

V gene: TRBV25-1
J gene: TRBJ1-1
CDR3 protein: CASRMTGKIEAFF

V gene: TRBV5-6
J gene: TRBJ1-2
CDR3 protein: CASSPGGSGRLGGYTF

V gene: TRBV5-1
J gene: TRBJ1-4
CDR3 protein: CASSLGQGGEKLFF

V gene: TRBV29-1
J gene: TRBJ2-7
CDR3 protein: CSVDVAGTSYEQYF

V gene: TRBV6-6
J gene: -
CDR3 protein: CASSYGGSEQYF

V gene: TRBV9
J gene: TRBJ1-3
CDR3 protein: CASSVYSGNTIYF

V gene: TRBV5-1
J gene: TRBJ2-5
CDR3 protein: CASSLGLAGDGETQYF

V gene: TRBV5-1
J gene: TRBJ1-4
CDR3 protein: CASSKGDFPGGEKLFF

V gene: TRBV20-1
J gene: TRBJ2-7
CDR3 protein: CSAAKYEQYF

V gene: TRBV6-1
J gene: TRBJ1-5
CDR3 protein: CASSATGGVQPQHF

V gene: TRBV27
J gene: TRBJ1-2
CDR3 protein: CASSYAGVADYYGYTF

V gene: TRBV4-3
J gene: TRBJ1-1
CDR3 protein: CASSQVGGRNTEAFF

V gene: TRBV27
J gene: TRBJ2-2
CDR3 protein: CASSPWTGERELFF

V gene: TRBV6-1
J gene: TRBJ1-2
CDR3 protein: CASIIATHYFYGYTF